What follows describes a single T cell receptor beta chain. Antigen: not known. The data were taken from a study of graft-versus-host responses after intestinal transplantation. Study details: Anti-thymocyte globulin was used for induction in all recipients, who then took tacrolimus and steroids for 3 to 4 years.

Whole-study findings and limits: Peak GvH clone levels in circulation were associated with early post-transplant HvG declines.

This CDR3 has 13 residues. V trimming: 7 bases; J trimming: 6 bases; junction bases outside the gene matches: 9. Germline V gene data show CDR1 as SQVTM and CDR2 as ANQGSEA. This table comes from immunoSEQ multiplex PCR, and its TCRdb copy is limited to in-frame clones, with some not included. The sample gives some 150,000 clones, over 90% of which show up once; 0.19% is in the top ten. This specimen was unstimulated CD4+ T cells sorted from spleen or lymph node cells, taken before intestinal transplant. V usage is TRBV29-1 and J usage is TRBJ1-2; 9 bases map to TRBD1. The clonotype originates from a human donor who received an intestinal transplant. This CDR3 reads CSGATGTGNGYTF. CDR3 DNA sequence: TGCAGCGGTGCCACCGGGACAGGGAATGGCTACACCTTC. Supplemented by reference TRBV29-1 and TRBJ1-2, the full variable domain reads SAVISQKPSRDICQRGTSLTIQCQVDSQVTMMFWYRQQPGQSLTLIATANQGSEATYESGFVIDKFPISRPNLTFSTLTVSNMSPEDSSIYLCSGATGTGNGYTFGSGTRLTVV.